This T cell receptor (beta chain) is drawn from a study of blood T cell repertoires in COVID-19. Sequenced by immunoSEQ multiplex PCR; TCRdb stores in-frame clones only, minus some. The repertoire has fewer than 300,000 clones, roughly nine tenths of them found once; the top ten carry 3.5% to 4.5%. The CDR3 runs 15 residues. Trimming pared 2 bases from V and 1 base from J, leaving 11 bases between. The V gene's germline CDR1 is MNHEY and CDR2 SVGAGI. Sequenced: peripheral blood. The V and J genes are TRBV6-5 and TRBJ2-5; D may be TRBD2 (6 bases). This receptor was taken from a man in his 60s who had recovered from COVID-19. CDR3 sequence: CASSYAGRGQETQYF. In DNA, the CDR3 is TGTGCCAGCAGTTACGCCGGGCGGGGCCAAGAGACCCAGTACTTC.